This is a list of T cell receptor beta chains from one sample in a study of shared clonotypes between healthy human individuals. This table comes from immunoSEQ multiplex PCR, and its TCRdb copy is limited to in-frame clones, with some not included. In the table there are roughly 2.2 million clones, 85% to 95% of which are singletons. Sequenced: naive CD4+ T cells from PBMCs. The source of these receptors is a young man in good health. Some clones in this sample may be carry-over from other donors' samples. The CDR3 runs from the conserved cysteine through the conserved F or W. A D gene is named only where the DNA matches it firmly. Clone size is not always given. Where it is, it says once, few, many or a class for expanded clones.

v_gene	j_gene	d_gene	abundance	len	CDR3aa	CDR3nt
TRBV7-2	TRBJ1-2	NA	NA	15	CASSPDPQSHYGYTF	TGTGCCAGCAGCCCGGATCCACAGAGTCACTATGGCTACACCTTC
TRBV10-3	TRBJ2-3	TRBD1	NA	14	CAISPTGGGDTQYF	TGTGCCATCAGTCCGACAGGGGGTGGGGATACGCAGTATTTT
TRBV6-6	TRBJ1-1	TRBD1	NA	15	CASSYSGQGGPEAFF	TGTGCCAGCAGTTACTCTGGGCAGGGGGGACCAGAAGCTTTCTTT
TRBV11-1	TRBJ2-1	TRBD2	NA	18	CASIRTSGRVMSYNEQFF	TGTGCCAGCATTAGGACTAGCGGGAGGGTTATGTCCTACAATGAGCAGTTCTTC
TRBV6-5	TRBJ2-5	NA	NA	14	CASSPGQPQETQYF	TGTGCCAGCAGCCCTGGACAGCCCCAAGAGACCCAGTACTTC
TRBV10-1	TRBJ1-5	TRBD1	NA	15	CASSECDRVHQPQHF	TGCGCCAGCAGTGAATGTGACAGGGTCCATCAGCCCCAGCATTTT
TRBV4-3	TRBJ2-3	NA	NA	13	CASSPYSGDTQYF	TGCGCCAGCAGCCCTTACTCCGGGGATACGCAGTATTTT
TRBV5-1	TRBJ1-2	NA	NA	13	CASSVRLGTGYTF	TGCGCCAGCAGCGTCCGTTTGGGAACTGGCTACACCTTC
TRBV19	TRBJ2-7	NA	NA	13	CASRSSGAYEQYF	TGTGCCAGCCGGAGTTCAGGAGCCTACGAGCAGTACTTC
TRBV29-1	TRBJ1-1	NA	few	13	CSVEGLMNTEAFF	TGCAGCGTTGAAGGCCTCATGAACACTGAAGCTTTCTTT
TRBV5-1	TRBJ2-7	TRBD2	NA	15	CASSPGTRVFPEQYF	TGCGCCAGCAGCCCCGGGACTAGGGTCTTTCCGGAGCAGTACTTC
TRBV29-1	TRBJ2-2	NA	NA	14	CSVRWRGSTGELFF	TGCAGCGTTAGGTGGAGGGGAAGTACCGGGGAGCTGTTTTTT
TRBV5-4	TRBJ1-1	TRBD1	NA	16	CASSLGQGVANTEAFF	TGTGCCAGCAGCTTGGGCCAGGGGGTAGCGAACACTGAAGCTTTCTTT
TRBV10-1	TRBJ2-5	NA	NA	13	CASSRATEETQYF	TGCGCCAGCAGTCGGGCTACCGAAGAGACCCAGTACTTC
TRBV5-4	TRBJ2-7	NA	NA	15	CASSSPSGSSYEQYF	TGTGCCAGCAGCTCCCCAAGCGGTAGCTCCTACGAGCAGTACTTC
TRBV2	TRBJ2-6	NA	NA	15	CASSDTFSGANVLTF	TGTGCCAGCAGTGACACTTTCTCTGGGGCCAACGTCCTGACTTTC
TRBV6-5	TRBJ2-3	NA	NA	12	CASAKETDTQYF	TGTGCCAGCGCTAAAGAAACAGATACGCAGTATTTT
TRBV6-5	TRBJ2-7	NA	NA	14	CASLSRGPPYEQYF	TGTGCCAGCCTTAGCAGGGGACCCCCCTACGAGCAGTACTTC
TRBV11-3	TRBJ2-1	TRBD2	NA	18	CASSPGLIAGGPYNEQFF	TGTGCCAGCAGCCCTGGGCTTATAGCGGGAGGGCCCTACAATGAGCAGTTCTTC
TRBV5-1	TRBJ2-1	NA	NA	13	CASSLGWGNEQFF	TGCGCCAGCAGCTTGGGGTGGGGGAATGAGCAGTTCTTC
TRBV29-1	TRBJ2-2	TRBD2	NA	14	CSAGTSQNTGELFF	TGCAGCGCCGGGACTAGCCAGAACACCGGGGAGCTGTTTTTT
TRBV4-1	TRBJ2-7	TRBD1	NA	15	CASSQEPGQAYEQYF	TGCGCCAGCAGCCAAGAGCCGGGACAGGCCTACGAGCAGTACTTC
TRBV5-5	TRBJ2-7	NA	NA	14	CASSLDLGAYEQYF	TGTGCCAGCAGCCTCGACCTGGGGGCCTACGAGCAGTACTTC
TRBV9	TRBJ2-1	NA	once	14	CASSAPGVNNEQFF	TGTGCCAGCAGCGCCCCTGGGGTCAACAATGAGCAGTTCTTC
TRBV9	TRBJ1-1	NA	NA	15	CASSARGRDGTEAFF	TGTGCCAGCAGCGCAAGGGGGAGGGACGGGACTGAAGCTTTCTTT
TRBV6-1	TRBJ1-1	NA	NA	13	CASTQQLNTEAFF	TGTGCCAGCACTCAACAGTTGAACACTGAAGCTTTCTTT
TRBV28	TRBJ1-2	NA	NA	14	CASSLRVPNYGYTF	TGTGCCAGCAGTTTGAGGGTGCCGAACTATGGCTACACCTTC
TRBV27	TRBJ2-3	TRBD2	NA	14	CASRLAASTDTQYF	TGTGCCAGTAGACTAGCAGCTAGCACAGATACGCAGTATTTT
TRBV7-9	TRBJ2-7	NA	NA	15	CASSSIPRLPYEQYF	TGTGCCAGCAGCTCGATCCCCCGGTTACCCTACGAGCAGTACTTC
TRBV5-1	TRBJ2-7	TRBD1	NA	16	CASSRGVTGQGHEQYF	TGCGCCAGCAGCAGAGGGGTGACAGGGCAGGGGCACGAGCAGTACTTC
TRBV12-2	TRBJ2-6	NA	NA	20	CASRPNRHGTDISGANVLTF	TGTGCAAGTCGCCCAAACCGACACGGGACAGACATCTCTGGGGCCAACGTCCTGACTTTC
TRBV9	TRBJ2-1	TRBD2	NA	14	CASSVGTSYNEQFF	TGTGCCAGCAGCGTTGGGACTAGCTACAATGAGCAGTTCTTC
TRBV30	TRBJ2-1	TRBD1	NA	14	CAWSIRTGDNEQFF	TGTGCCTGGAGTATAAGGACAGGGGACAATGAGCAGTTCTTC
TRBV5-1	TRBJ2-7	NA	NA	14	CASSFGAPRYEQYF	TGCGCCAGCAGCTTTGGGGCCCCCAGATACGAGCAGTACTTC
TRBV11-1	TRBJ2-7	NA	NA	12	CASSFPGTEQYF	TGTGCCAGCAGCTTCCCGGGAACCGAGCAGTACTTC
TRBV28	TRBJ2-1	NA	NA	15	CASESADKAYNEQFF	TGTGCCAGCGAATCGGCAGACAAAGCCTACAATGAGCAGTTCTTC
TRBV28	TRBJ1-2	NA	NA	11	CASADPYGYTF	TGTGCCAGCGCGGACCCCTATGGCTACACCTTC
TRBV6-6	TRBJ2-1	TRBD1	NA	16	CASSYGGQGALNEQFF	TGTGCCAGCAGTTACGGAGGACAGGGGGCTCTCAATGAGCAGTTCTTC
TRBV7-9	TRBJ2-5	NA	NA	13	CASSWQGQETQYF	TGTGCCAGCAGCTGGCAGGGGCAAGAGACCCAGTACTTC
TRBV9	TRBJ1-1	NA	NA	18	CASSRSLGGARGDTEAFF	TGTGCCAGCAGCAGAAGCCTTGGGGGGGCCCGAGGGGACACTGAAGCTTTCTTT
TRBV9	TRBJ2-5	NA	NA	14	CASSDRAGSETQYF	TGTGCCAGCAGCGACCGGGCTGGTAGTGAGACCCAGTACTTC
TRBV18	TRBJ1-1	NA	NA	15	CASSPSGAIWVRAFF	TGTGCCAGCTCACCTTCCGGGGCCATCTGGGTAAGAGCTTTCTTT
TRBV6-1	TRBJ2-7	TRBD2	NA	14	CASPPGGGYYEQYF	TGTGCCAGCCCCCCCGGGGGGGGCTACTACGAGCAGTACTTC
TRBV28	TRBJ1-5	TRBD1	NA	15	CASSSRTGIPQPQHF	TGTGCCAGCAGTTCCCGGACAGGGATCCCTCAGCCCCAGCATTTT
TRBV7-3	TRBJ2-7	TRBD1	NA	16	CASSLGGPGQGNEQYF	TGTGCCAGCAGCTTAGGGGGTCCGGGACAGGGGAACGAGCAGTACTTC
TRBV19	TRBJ1-1	TRBD1	once	14	CASSVTGGVAEAFF	TGTGCCAGTAGTGTGACAGGGGGGGTTGCTGAAGCTTTCTTT
TRBV5-1	TRBJ2-5	NA	NA	14	CASSPGGGLETQYF	TGCGCCAGCAGCCCGGGTGGGGGATTGGAGACCCAGTACTTC
TRBV7-2	TRBJ2-1	NA	NA	15	CASSLVAETNNEQFF	TGTGCCAGCAGCTTAGTAGCGGAAACAAACAATGAGCAGTTCTTC
TRBV7-3	TRBJ2-2	NA	NA	18	CASSLLQFGEDATGELFF	TGTGCCAGCAGCCTTCTACAGTTTGGGGAGGACGCCACCGGGGAGCTGTTTTTT
TRBV18	TRBJ2-5	TRBD1	NA	14	CASSTGQGAETQYF	TGTGCCAGCTCAACGGGACAGGGGGCCGAGACCCAGTACTTC
TRBV27	TRBJ1-5	NA	NA	15	CASNTRAGVNQPQHF	TGTGCCAGCAACACCCGAGCGGGGGTCAATCAGCCCCAGCATTTT
TRBV6-5	TRBJ1-5	NA	NA	12	CASSTSNQPQHF	TGTGCCAGCAGTACTTCCAATCAGCCCCAGCATTTT